This T cell receptor beta chain stems from a study of T-cell memory formation after mild COVID-19 (dated by TCRdb to the early 2020s). Regarding the complete study: Most TCR sequence clusters were specific to one of the two donors. In a couple of donors, T-cell clones that expanded and contracted after mild COVID-19 were tracked by sequencing TCRalpha and TCRbeta repertoires over time. The cohort comprised two young, previously healthy adult volunteers, one female and one male. The full study reports these points: The second-wave clones that peaked on day 37 were not confirmed to be SARS-CoV-2 specific. Only two mild cases were covered in the study, and larger cohorts including severe cases with pre-infection samples were considered necessary. Contracting CD4+ clones turned up mainly in the CM and EM memory subsets, whereas EMRA was where CD8+ clones were enriched. Balanced CD4/CD8 phenotypes were observed for clones contracting from day 15 to 85, whereas a bias towards CD4+ was observed for a second wave of clones expanding from day 15 to 37. Some responding clones were found in pre-infection memory, which suggests that pre-existing cross-reactive memory T cells took part in the SARS-CoV-2 response.

The table lists this clonotype with a few counts. Its specific antigen is unknown. Base qualities are not recorded, but no much larger clone differs from it by a single base. These reads were obtained on an Illumina NovaSeq 6000. TCRalpha and TCRbeta cDNA libraries were constructed by 5'RACE with constant-segment primers, with sample barcodes and unique molecular identifiers being introduced. Trizol reagent was used to extract RNA from every sample. Amplification of the libraries took two PCR steps, and the second step added a second sample barcode plus Illumina TruSeq adapters. Sequencing of the libraries was done on an Illumina NovaSeq, producing 2 x 150 bp paired-end reads. Turning to the authors' computational methods: The reads were demultiplexed and collapsed into UMI-guided consensus sequences using migec v1.2.7. With mixcr v2.1.11, UMI consensuses were aligned to TRA and TRB V and J templates and assembled into clonotypes. A clonotype was counted as expanded or contracted only if both edgeR and NoisET called the change significant, with noise models trained on biological replicates. For edgeR calls, the thresholds were a false discovery rate-adjusted p below 0.01 and a log2 fold-change of 1. As an exploratory analysis of dynamics, PCA with hierarchical clustering was applied to max-normalized trajectories of the 1000 most abundant clonotypes. Separately sequenced CD4+ and CD8+ repertoires were used to assign the CD4 or CD8 phenotype of responding clones. TCRdb reprocessing: public reads trimmed at Q25 with fastp, clones called with MiXCR, in-frame beta chains kept. Rows with one shared CDR3 protein collapse into an entry with the most common genes and DNA. These V and J calls derive from TCRdb rather than the authors' analysis. This sample holds roughly 400,000 distinct CDR3 sequences; roughly 18% were observed only once. Together, the top ten hold approximately 21% of the sample.

Ficoll-Paque density gradient centrifugation was used to isolate PBMCs. The CDR3 goes from the cysteine to the phenylalanine over 14 residues. This entry keeps only the CDR3 DNA: 42 bases, framed from base 1. V and J lose 2 bases and 4 bases, and a span of 11 bases separates them. What was sequenced was PBMCs or a T cell subset sorted from them (not recorded which). This TCR came from a man between 18 and 35 years old who had mild COVID-19 (a few samples of this study predate the infection). The sample titles of this study are shuffled in the database, so cell type and time point are left out; the donor was told from shared clones. The chain uses TRBV12-3 or TRBV12-4 and TRBJ1-1; confidence is insufficient to name the D gene. The nucleotide sequence reads as follows: TGTGCCAGCAGTTTACTTCCCCGGGGCACTGAAGCTTTCTTT. Protein translation: CASSLLPRGTEAFF.